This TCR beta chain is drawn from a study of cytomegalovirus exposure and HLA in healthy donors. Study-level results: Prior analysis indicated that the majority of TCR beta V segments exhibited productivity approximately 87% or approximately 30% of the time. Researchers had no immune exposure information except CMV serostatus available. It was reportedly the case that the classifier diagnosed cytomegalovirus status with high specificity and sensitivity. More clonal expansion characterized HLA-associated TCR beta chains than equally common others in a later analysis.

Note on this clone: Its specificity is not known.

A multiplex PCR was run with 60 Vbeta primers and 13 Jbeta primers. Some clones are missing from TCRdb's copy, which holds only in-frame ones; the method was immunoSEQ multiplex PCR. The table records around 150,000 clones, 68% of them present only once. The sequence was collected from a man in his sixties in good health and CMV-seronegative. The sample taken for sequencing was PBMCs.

CDR3 protein: CASSAQPGQGNIQYF. The CDR3 DNA is TGTGCCAGCAGTGCACAACCGGGACAGGGAAACATTCAGTACTTC. This chain links TRBV2 with TRBJ2-4; the match to TRBD1 covers 9 bases. CDR3 length: 15 amino acids. The V gene's germline CDR1 is SNHLY and CDR2 FYNNEI. Trimming removed 4 bases from V and 6 bases from J; junction bases left unmatched: 7.